This T cell receptor beta chain was recovered during a study of blood T cell repertoires in COVID-19. TCRdb's table, derived via immunoSEQ multiplex PCR, lists solely in-frame clones and lacks some. The table lists 90,000 to 120,000 clones, about 85% of them singletons, with under 5% in the top ten. This clonotype originated in a woman in her seventies with acute or convalescent COVID-19. Sequenced material: peripheral blood.

CDR3: CSAADRGRGYGYTF. CDR3 coding DNA: TGCAGCGCCGCCGACAGGGGGCGAGGCTATGGCTACACCTTC. The chain has TRBV29-1 and TRBJ1-2, with 10 bases that match TRBD1. This CDR3 contains 14 residues. CDR1 SQVTM and CDR2 ANQGSEA come from the germline V gene. V lost 7 bases and J lost 4; bases outside the gene matches: 9.